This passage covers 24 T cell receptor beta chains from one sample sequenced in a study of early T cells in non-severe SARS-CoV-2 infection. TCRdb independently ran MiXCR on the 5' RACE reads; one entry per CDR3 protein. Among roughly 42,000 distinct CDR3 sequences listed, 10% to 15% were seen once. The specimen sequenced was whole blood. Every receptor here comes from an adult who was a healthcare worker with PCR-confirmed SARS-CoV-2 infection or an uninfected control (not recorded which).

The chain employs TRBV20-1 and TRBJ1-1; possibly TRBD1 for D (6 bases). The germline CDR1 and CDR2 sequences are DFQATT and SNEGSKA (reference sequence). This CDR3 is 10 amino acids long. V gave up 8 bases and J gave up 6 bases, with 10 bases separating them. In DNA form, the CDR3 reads TGCAGTTGGGGGGGCGCTGAAGCTTTCTTT. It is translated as CSWGGAEAFF.

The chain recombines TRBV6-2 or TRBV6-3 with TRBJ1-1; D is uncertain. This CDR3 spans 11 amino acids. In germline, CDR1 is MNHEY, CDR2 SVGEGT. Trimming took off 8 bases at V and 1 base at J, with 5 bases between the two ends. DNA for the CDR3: TGTGCCAGCCAAACGAACACTGAAGCTTTCTTT. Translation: CASQTNTEAFF.

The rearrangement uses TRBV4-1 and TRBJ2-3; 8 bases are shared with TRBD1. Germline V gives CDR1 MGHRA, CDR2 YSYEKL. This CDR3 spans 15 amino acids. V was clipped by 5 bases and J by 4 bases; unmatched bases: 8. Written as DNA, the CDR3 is TGCGCCAGCAGCACTCGGACAGGGAAAGCAGATACGCAGTATTTT. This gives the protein CASSTRTGKADTQYF.

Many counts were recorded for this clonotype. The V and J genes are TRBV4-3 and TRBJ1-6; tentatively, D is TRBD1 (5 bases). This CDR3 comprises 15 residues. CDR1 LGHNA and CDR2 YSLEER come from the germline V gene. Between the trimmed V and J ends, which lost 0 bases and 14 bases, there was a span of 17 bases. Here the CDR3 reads CASSQDRGNTITLHF. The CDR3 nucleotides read TGCGCCAGCAGCCAAGATCGGGGGAATACAATAACCCTCCACTTT.

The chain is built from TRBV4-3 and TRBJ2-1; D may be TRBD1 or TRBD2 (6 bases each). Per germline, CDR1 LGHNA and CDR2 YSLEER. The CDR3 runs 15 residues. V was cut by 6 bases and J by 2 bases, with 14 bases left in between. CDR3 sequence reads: CASSPMEGAYNEQFF. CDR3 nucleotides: TGCGCCAGCAGTCCGATGGAGGGGGCCTACAATGAGCAGTTCTTC.

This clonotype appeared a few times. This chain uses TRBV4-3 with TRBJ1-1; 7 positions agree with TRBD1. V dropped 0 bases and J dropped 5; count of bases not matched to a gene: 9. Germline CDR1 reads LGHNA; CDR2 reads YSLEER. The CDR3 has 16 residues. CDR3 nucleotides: TGCGCCAGCAGCCAAGATGCGACAGGGTACGGAACTGAAGCTTTCTTT. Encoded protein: CASSQDATGYGTEAFF.

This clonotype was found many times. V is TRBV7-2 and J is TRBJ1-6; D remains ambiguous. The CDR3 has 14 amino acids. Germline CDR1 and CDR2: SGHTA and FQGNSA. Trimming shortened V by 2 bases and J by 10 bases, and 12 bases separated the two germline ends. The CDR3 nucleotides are TGTGCCAGCAGCTTACCCGGGATTGAATCACCCCTCCACTTT. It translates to CASSLPGIESPLHF.

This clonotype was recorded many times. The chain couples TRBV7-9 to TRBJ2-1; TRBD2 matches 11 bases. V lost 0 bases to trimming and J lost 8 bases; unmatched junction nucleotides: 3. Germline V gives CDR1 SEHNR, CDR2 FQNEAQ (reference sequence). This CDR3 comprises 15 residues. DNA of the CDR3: TGTGCCAGCAGCTTAGCACTAGCGGGAGATCATGAGCAGTTCTTC. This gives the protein CASSLALAGDHEQFF.

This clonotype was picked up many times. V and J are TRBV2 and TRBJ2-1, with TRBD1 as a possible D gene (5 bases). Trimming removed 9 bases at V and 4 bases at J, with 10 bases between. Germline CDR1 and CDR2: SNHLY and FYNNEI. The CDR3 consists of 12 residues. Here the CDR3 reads CARGQQYNEQFF. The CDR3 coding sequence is TGTGCCAGGGGGCAGCAATACAATGAGCAGTTCTTC.

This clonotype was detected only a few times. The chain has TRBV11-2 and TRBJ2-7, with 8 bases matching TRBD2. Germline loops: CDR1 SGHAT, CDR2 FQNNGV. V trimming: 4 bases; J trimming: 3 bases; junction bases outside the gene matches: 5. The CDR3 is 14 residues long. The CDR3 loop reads CASSSTGGGYEQYF. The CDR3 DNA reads TGTGCCAGCAGCTCCACGGGAGGGGGCTACGAGCAGTACTTC.

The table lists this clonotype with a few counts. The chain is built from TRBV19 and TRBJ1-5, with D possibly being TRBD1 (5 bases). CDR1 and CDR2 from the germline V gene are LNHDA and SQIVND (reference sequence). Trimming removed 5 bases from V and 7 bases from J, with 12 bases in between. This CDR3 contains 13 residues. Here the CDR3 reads CASSWGQLQPQHF. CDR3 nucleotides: TGTGCCAGTAGTTGGGGCCAGCTACAGCCCCAGCATTTT.

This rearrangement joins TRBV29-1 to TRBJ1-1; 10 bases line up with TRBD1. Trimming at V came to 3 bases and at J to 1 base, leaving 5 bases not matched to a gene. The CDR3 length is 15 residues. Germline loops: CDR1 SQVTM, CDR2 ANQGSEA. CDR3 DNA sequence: TGCAGCGTTGAGGGGACAGGGGCGGGGAACACTGAAGCTTTCTTT. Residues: CSVEGTGAGNTEAFF.

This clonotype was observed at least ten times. CDR3 in amino acids: CASSPPGTLFEQYF. CDR3 DNA sequence: TGTGCCAGCTCACCACCGGGGACTTTGTTCGAGCAGTACTTC. The chain recombines TRBV18 with TRBJ2-7; a possible D gene is TRBD2 (6 bases). In germline, CDR1 is KGHSH, CDR2 LQKENI. V was clipped by 0 bases and J by 6 bases, with 12 bases between them. CDR3 size: 14 residues.

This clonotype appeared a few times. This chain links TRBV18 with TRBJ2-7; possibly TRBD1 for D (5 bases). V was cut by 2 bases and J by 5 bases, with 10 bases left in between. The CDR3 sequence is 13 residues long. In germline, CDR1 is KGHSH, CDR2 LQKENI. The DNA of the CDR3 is TGTGCCAGCTCACCAAGGGGTTCTGACGAGCAGTACTTC. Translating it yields CASSPRGSDEQYF.

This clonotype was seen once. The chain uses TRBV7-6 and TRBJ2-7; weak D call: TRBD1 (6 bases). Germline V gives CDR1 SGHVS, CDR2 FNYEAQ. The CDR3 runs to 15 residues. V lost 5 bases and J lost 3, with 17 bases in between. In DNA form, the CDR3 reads TGTGCCAGCAGCCGGCTACAGGGAATACACTACGAGCAGTACTTC. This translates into CASSRLQGIHYEQYF.

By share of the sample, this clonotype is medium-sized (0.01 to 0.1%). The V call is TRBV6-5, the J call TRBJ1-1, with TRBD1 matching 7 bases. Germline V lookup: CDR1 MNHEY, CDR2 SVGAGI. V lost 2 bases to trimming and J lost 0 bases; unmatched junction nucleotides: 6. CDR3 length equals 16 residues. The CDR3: CASSYREGAMNTEAFF. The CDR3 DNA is TGTGCCAGCAGTTACCGGGAGGGGGCTATGAACACTGAAGCTTTCTTT.

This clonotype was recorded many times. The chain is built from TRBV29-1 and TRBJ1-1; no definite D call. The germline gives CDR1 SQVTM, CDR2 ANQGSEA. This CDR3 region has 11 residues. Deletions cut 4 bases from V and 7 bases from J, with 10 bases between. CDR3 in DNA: TGCAGCGTTGTAGTGGGAAATGAAGCTTTCTTT. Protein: CSVVVGNEAFF.

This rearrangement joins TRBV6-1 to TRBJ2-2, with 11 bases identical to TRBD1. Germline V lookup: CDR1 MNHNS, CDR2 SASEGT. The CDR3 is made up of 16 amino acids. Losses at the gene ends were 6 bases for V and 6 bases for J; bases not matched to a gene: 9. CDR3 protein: CASRDPPGQGAGELFF. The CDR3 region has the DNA TGTGCCAGCAGGGATCCCCCGGGACAGGGGGCCGGGGAGCTGTTTTTT.

For the CDR3, the DNA is TGTGCCAGCAGCCAAGACTGGGGGACCTACTATGGCTACACCTTC. Amino acids: CASSQDWGTYYGYTF. The chain employs TRBV14 and TRBJ1-2, with D maybe TRBD1 (5 bases). Trimming stripped 0 bases from V and 3 bases from J, with 11 bases between. The CDR3 has 15 residues. Per germline, CDR1 SGHDN and CDR2 FVKESK.

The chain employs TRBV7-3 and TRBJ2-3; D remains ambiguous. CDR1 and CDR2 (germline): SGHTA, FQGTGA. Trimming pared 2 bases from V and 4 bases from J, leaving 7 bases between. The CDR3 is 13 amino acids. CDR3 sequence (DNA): TGTGCCAGCAGCTTAGGTGGTGCAGATACGCAGTATTTT. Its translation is CASSLGGADTQYF. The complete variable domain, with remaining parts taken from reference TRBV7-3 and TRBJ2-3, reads GAGVSQTPSNKVTEKGKYVELRCDPISGHTALYWYRQSLGQGPEFLIYFQGTGAADDSGLPNDRFFAVRPEGSVSTLKIQRTERGDSAVYLCASSLGGADTQYFGPGTRLTVL.

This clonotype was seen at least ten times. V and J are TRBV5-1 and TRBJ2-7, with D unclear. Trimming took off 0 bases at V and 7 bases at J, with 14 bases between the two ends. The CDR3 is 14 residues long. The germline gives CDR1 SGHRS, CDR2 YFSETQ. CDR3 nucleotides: TGCGCCAGCAGCTTGGGACCTCTGATAGGGGAGCAGTACTTC. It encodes CASSLGPLIGEQYF.

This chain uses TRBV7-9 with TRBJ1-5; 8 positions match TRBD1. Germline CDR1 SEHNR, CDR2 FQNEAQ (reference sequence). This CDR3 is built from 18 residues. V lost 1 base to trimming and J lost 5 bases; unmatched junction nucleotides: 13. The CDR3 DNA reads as TGTGCCAGCAGCTTAGTAAGGGGCCTAGACAGGGGAGATCAGCCCCAGCATTTT. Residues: CASSLVRGLDRGDQPQHF.

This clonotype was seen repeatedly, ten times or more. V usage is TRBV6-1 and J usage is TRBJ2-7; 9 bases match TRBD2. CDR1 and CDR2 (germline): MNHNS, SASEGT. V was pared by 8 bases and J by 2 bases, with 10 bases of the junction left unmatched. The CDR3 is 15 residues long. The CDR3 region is CASSLPSGRPYEQYF. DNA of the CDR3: TGTGCCAGCTCTCTCCCCAGCGGGAGGCCCTACGAGCAGTACTTC.

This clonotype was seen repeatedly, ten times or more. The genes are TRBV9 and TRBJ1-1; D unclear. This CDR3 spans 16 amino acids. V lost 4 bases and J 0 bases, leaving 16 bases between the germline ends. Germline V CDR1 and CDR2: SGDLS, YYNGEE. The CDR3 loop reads CASSQSVESMNTEAFF. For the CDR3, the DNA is TGTGCCAGCAGCCAGTCGGTGGAGTCTATGAACACTGAAGCTTTCTTT.